These T cell receptor beta chains were read from a single sample in a study of blood T cell repertoires in COVID-19. Sequenced by immunoSEQ multiplex PCR; TCRdb stores in-frame clones only, minus some. The data contain approximately 210,000 clones, 75% to 85% of them singletons. The material sequenced was PBMCs or T cells enriched from blood (not recorded which). The receptors stem from a man aged 25 to 40 with acute COVID-19. The CDR3 runs from the conserved cysteine through the conserved F or W. A D gene is named only where the DNA matches it firmly. Some rows have no size entry. The others give once, few or many, or a class for an expanded clone.

j_call v_call clone_size d_call cdr3_aa cdr3_nt
TRBJ1-5 TRBV2 NA NA CASSEGPAGNQPQHF TGTGCCAGCAGTGAAGGGCCCGCGGGCAATCAGCCCCAGCATTTT
TRBJ2-1 TRBV6-1 NA TRBD2 CASSGARTSGGAREQFF TGTGCCAGCAGTGGGGCCAGGACTAGCGGGGGGGCAAGGGAGCAGTTCTTC
TRBJ1-5 TRBV10-3 many TRBD1 CAIRGQNNQPQHF TGTGCCATCCGGGGACAGAACAATCAGCCCCAGCATTTT
TRBJ1-2 TRBV19 NA TRBD1 CASSSRQGGHTNYGYTF TGTGCCAGTAGTTCGAGACAGGGAGGCCACACTAACTATGGCTACACCTTC
TRBJ1-2 TRBV9 NA NA CASSAQSRGVNGYTF TGTGCCAGCAGCGCACAAAGCAGGGGAGTCAATGGCTACACCTTC
TRBJ2-5 TRBV19 NA TRBD2 CASSNSGGAYGETQYF TGTGCCAGTAGTAATAGCGGGGGGGCCTACGGAGAGACCCAGTACTTC
TRBJ1-2 TRBV4-1 NA NA CASSPPGQHYGYTF TGCGCCAGCAGCCCTCCGGGTCAGCACTATGGCTACACCTTC
TRBJ2-1 TRBV11-2 NA TRBD2 CASSLVTSGGGMNEQFF TGTGCCAGCAGCTTAGTGACTAGCGGGGGGGGAATGAATGAGCAGTTCTTC
TRBJ1-1 TRBV9 NA NA CASSVALSGENTEAFF TGTGCCAGCAGCGTAGCCCTGTCAGGGGAGAACACTGAAGCTTTCTTT
TRBJ1-4 TRBV5-1 NA NA CASSLAGGTNEKLFF TGCGCCAGCAGCTTGGCCGGAGGTACTAATGAAAAACTGTTTTTT
TRBJ1-2 TRBV21-1 NA NA CASGWPGQAGGLRWYGYTF TGTGCCAGCGGGTGGCCGGGGCAGGCGGGTGGACTACGTTGGTATGGCTACACCTTC
TRBJ1-4 TRBV5-1 NA NA CASSSSRGAAINEKLFF TGCGCCAGCAGTTCCTCCCGGGGGGCAGCGATTAATGAAAAACTGTTTTTT
TRBJ1-6 TRBV5-1 NA TRBD1 CASSLGQGGSPLHF TGCGCCAGCAGCTTGGGACAGGGTGGTTCACCCCTCCACTTT
TRBJ1-1 TRBV11-2 NA NA CASKWATEAFF TGTGCCAGCAAATGGGCCACTGAAGCTTTCTTT
TRBJ2-3 TRBV7-3 NA NA CASSPGRASTDTQYF TGTGCCAGCAGCCCGGGTCGAGCGAGCACAGATACGCAGTATTTT
TRBJ2-3 TRBV19 NA TRBD2 CASSALAGASTDTQYF TGTGCCAGTAGCGCCTTAGCGGGGGCCAGCACAGATACGCAGTATTTT
TRBJ1-4 TRBV3-1/TRBV3-2 NA TRBD1 CASSQVARTGPSATNEKLFF TGTGCCAGCAGCCAAGTGGCTAGGACAGGGCCTTCCGCAACTAATGAAAAACTGTTTTTT
TRBJ1-2 TRBV6-2/TRBV6-3 NA NA CASSYVIGGYTF TGTGCCAGCAGTTACGTAATCGGTGGCTACACCTTC
TRBJ2-2 TRBV6-5 NA TRBD2 CASSLPRGANTGELFF TGTGCCAGCAGTTTACCGCGGGGGGCTAACACCGGGGAGCTGTTTTTT
TRBJ1-2 TRBV28 NA NA CASSLARTSYGYTF TGTGCCAGCAGTTTGGCCAGGACTTCTTATGGCTACACCTTC
TRBJ2-3 TRBV11-2 NA TRBD2 CASRELAGVSWDTQYF TGTGCCAGCAGGGAACTAGCGGGGGTTTCGTGGGATACGCAGTATTTT
TRBJ2-7 TRBV14 few TRBD1 CASSQTGQGAPYEQYF TGTGCCAGCAGCCAAACGGGACAGGGGGCCCCCTATGAGCAGTACTTC
TRBJ1-5 TRBV19 NA NA CASSVQGDGNQPQHF TGTGCCAGTAGTGTACAGGGCGACGGCAATCAGCCCCAGCATTTT
TRBJ1-2 TRBV28 NA NA CASKRSDEGYPYGYTF TGTGCCAGCAAAAGATCCGATGAGGGCTACCCCTATGGCTACACCTTC